These 30 T cell receptor beta chains share one sample of origin, sequenced in a study of T cell repertoires in cytomegalovirus infection. MiXCR, run by TCRdb on the reads, gives a single entry per CDR3 protein. The data hold a few hundred thousand distinct CDR3 sequences, with more than 8% observed a single time. The sequenced sample was PBMCs. Receptor source: a human donor in good health (CMV status not recorded). Some clones in this sample may be carry-over from other donors' samples.

This clonotype was found many times. This chain links TRBV7-2 with TRBJ2-7, with D possibly matching TRBD2 (5 bases). Germline V lookup: CDR1 SGHTA, CDR2 FQGNSA. CDR3 length: 14 amino acids. V shed 1 base and J shed 8 bases, with 15 bases lying between them. This CDR3 reads CASSLGPLPGKQYF. In DNA, the CDR3 is TGTGCCAGCAGCTTAGGGCCGCTCCCCGGGAAGCAGTACTTC.

This clonotype was seen ten or more times. The rearrangement joins TRBV6-5 to TRBJ1-1, with TRBD1 matching over 9 bases. The CDR3 spans 14 residues. Unmatched junction bases numbered 5, after V lost 2 bases and J lost 7 bases. Germline V gene data show CDR1 as MNHEY and CDR2 as SVGAGI. CDR3 amino acids: CASSYTDRGVEAFF. In DNA form, the CDR3 reads TGTGCCAGCAGTTACACAGACAGGGGGGTTGAAGCTTTCTTT.

This clonotype was seen at least ten times. V and J are TRBV28 and TRBJ1-1, with 7 bases matching TRBD1. V gave up 6 bases and J gave up 4 bases; unmatched junction bases: 2. The CDR3 is 12 amino acids. CDR1 is MDHEN and CDR2 is SYDVKM in the germline V gene. The CDR3 loop is CASSDRVTEAFF. CDR3 bases: TGTGCCAGCAGCGACAGGGTCACTGAAGCTTTCTTT.

The chain couples TRBV12-3 or TRBV12-4 to TRBJ1-2, with D hard to call. Trimming shortened V by 6 bases and J by 5 bases, and 16 bases separated the two germline ends. The CDR3 sequence is 14 residues long. The CDR3 sequence: CASRKAGNPYGYTF. The CDR3 bases are TGTGCCAGCAGGAAGGCGGGGAACCCTTATGGCTACACCTTC.

The genes are TRBV11-2 and TRBJ2-3; a weak D match, TRBD1 (5 bases). The CDR3 contains 13 residues. V was trimmed by 3 bases and J by 5 bases, leaving 9 bases between them. Germline V gene data show CDR1 as SGHAT and CDR2 as FQNNGV. The CDR3 region has the DNA TGTGCCAGCAGCTTTAGACAGCGAGATACGCAGTATTTT. This codes for CASSFRQRDTQYF.

The sample holds a few counts of this clonotype. V and J are TRBV7-9 and TRBJ1-1; TRBD1 agrees at 7 bases. The germline gives CDR1 SEHNR, CDR2 FQNEAQ (reference sequence). V lost 6 bases to trimming and J lost 8 bases; unmatched junction nucleotides: 9. The CDR3 totals 13 residues. Here the CDR3 DNA reads TGTGCCAGCAGTTGGGGCGACAGGGCAGAAGCTTTCTTT. It is translated as CASSWGDRAEAFF.

The V gene is TRBV18, the J gene TRBJ1-1; the D gene is possibly TRBD1 (6 bases). CDR3 length: 15 amino acids. The germline gives CDR1 KGHSH, CDR2 LQKENI. Trimming pared 0 bases from V and 5 bases from J, leaving 13 bases between. This CDR3 reads CASSPPSARGTEAFF. In DNA, the CDR3 is TGTGCCAGCTCACCACCGTCGGCAAGGGGGACTGAAGCTTTCTTT.

This clonotype was observed a few times. The chain couples TRBV7-8 to TRBJ1-1; a weak D match, TRBD1 (5 bases). The CDR3 covers 14 residues. Germline V lookup: CDR1 SGHVS, CDR2 FQNEAQ. Trimming pared 5 bases from V and 0 bases from J, leaving 10 bases between. DNA of the CDR3: TGTGCCAGCAGCGGAACGACAGTGAACACTGAAGCTTTCTTT. This encodes CASSGTTVNTEAFF.

The DNA of the CDR3 is TGTGCCAGCAGCTTAAGTGGGGGGGGGACCGGGGAGCTGTTTTTT. It encodes CASSLSGGGTGELFF. The gene calls are TRBV7-2 and TRBJ2-2; 7 nucleotides line up with TRBD2. V dropped 2 bases and J dropped 5; count of bases not matched to a gene: 5. The CDR3 covers 15 residues. CDR1 SGHTA and CDR2 FQGNSA come from the germline V gene.

This clonotype was seen ten or more times. V usage is TRBV6-2 or TRBV6-3 and J usage is TRBJ1-5; no clear D gene. The germline V and J ends were trimmed by 3 bases and 1 base, with 22 bases remaining between them. The CDR3 length is 19 residues. Germline lookup yields CDR1 MNHEY and CDR2 SVGEGT. The CDR3 coding sequence is TGTGCCAGCAGTTATCTAATGGATTCAAACGCTAGAAGCAATCAGCCCCAGCATTTT. Its protein is CASSYLMDSNARSNQPQHF.

This clonotype was seen repeatedly, ten times or more. The rearrangement links TRBV19 to TRBJ1-1; no reliable D call. V lost 5 bases and J 4 bases, leaving 11 bases between the germline ends. The CDR3 is 13 residues long. Looked up from germline, CDR1 is LNHDA and CDR2 is SQIVND (reference sequence). In DNA form, the CDR3 reads TGTGCCAGTAGTCCGCCGGGAGGCACTGAAGCTTTCTTT. Translated: CASSPPGGTEAFF.

This clonotype has just a few counts. The V gene is TRBV29-1, the J gene TRBJ1-5; TRBD1 is a possible D gene (6 bases). The CDR3 covers 12 residues. CDR1 and CDR2 (germline): SQVTM, ANQGSEA. V lost 7 bases, J lost 4 bases, and 11 bases lay in between. The CDR3 coding sequence is TGCAGCGCCCGGGACACTAATCAGCCCCAGCATTTT. Its translation: CSARDTNQPQHF.

This clonotype has more than one count but fewer than ten. This chain links TRBV10-3 with TRBJ2-4; 12 bases align to TRBD2. The germline gives CDR1 ENHRY, CDR2 SYGVKD. The CDR3 length is 15 residues. V dropped 3 bases and J dropped 4; count of bases not matched to a gene: 1. CDR3 region: CAISELAGGKNIQYF. CDR3 DNA: TGTGCCATCAGTGAACTAGCGGGGGGTAAAAACATTCAGTACTTC.

This clonotype was detected ten times or more. The chain combines TRBV2 with TRBJ2-5; D unclear. V lost 3 bases to trimming and J lost 0 bases, with 5 bases between them. The CDR3 totals 13 residues. Germline assignment: CDR1 SNHLY and CDR2 FYNNEI. For the CDR3, the DNA is TGTGCCAGCAGTGATTTTAACCAAGAGACCCAGTACTTC. Encoded protein: CASSDFNQETQYF.

This clonotype occurred many times. A junction boundary mismatches the germline segment, possibly from a read error. V is TRBV12-3 or TRBV12-4 and J is TRBJ1-2; D gene uncertain. The CDR3 is 11 amino acids. CDR3 nucleotides: TGTGCCAGCAGTTTAGAGGCAGCAGTAAACTTC. Amino acids: CASSLEAAVNF.

This clonotype has at least ten counts. This rearrangement joins TRBV7-2 to TRBJ1-3; D may be TRBD1 (6 bases). The germline V and J ends were trimmed by 4 bases and 2 bases, with 15 bases remaining between them. In germline, CDR1 is SGHTA, CDR2 FQGNSA. The CDR3 sequence is 16 residues long. The CDR3 sequence is CASSYYPGGAGNTIYF. CDR3 nucleotide sequence: TGTGCCAGCAGCTACTACCCCGGGGGCGCTGGAAACACCATATATTTT.

V usage is TRBV4-1 and J usage is TRBJ1-1, with D possibly TRBD1 on 6 matching bases. V lost 0 bases and J lost 10, with 24 bases in between. Germline V lookup: CDR1 MGHRA, CDR2 YSYEKL. CDR3 size: 17 residues. CDR3: CASSQDPLDSLFRRAFF. CDR3 nucleotides: TGCGCCAGCAGCCAAGATCCCCTGGACAGCCTATTCCGTCGAGCTTTCTTT.

This clonotype was picked up a small number of times. The V and J genes are TRBV12-3 or TRBV12-4 and TRBJ1-1; D not resolved. This CDR3 contains 15 residues. Trimming left V 3 bases short and J 0 bases short, with 11 bases between. The CDR3 protein is CASSLYGDLNTEAFF. The CDR3 coding sequence is TGTGCCAGCAGTTTGTACGGCGACCTGAACACTGAAGCTTTCTTT.

The chain joins TRBV29-1 to TRBJ1-3, with D perhaps matching TRBD1 (6 bases). Germline V gene data show CDR1 as SQVTM and CDR2 as ANQGSEA. CDR3 length: 11 amino acids. The germline V and J ends were trimmed by 0 bases and 11 bases, with 8 bases remaining between them. CDR3 protein: CSVEDNRAIYF. The CDR3 DNA is TGCAGCGTTGAAGATAACAGGGCCATATATTTT.

This clonotype was seen repeatedly, ten times or more. This sequence joins TRBV11-2 and TRBJ2-4; D gene uncertain. From germline, CDR1 is SGHAT and CDR2 FQNNGV. The CDR3 is 12 amino acids. Trimming took off 7 bases at V and 8 bases at J, with 12 bases between the two ends. CDR3 loop: CASNGPRDIQYF. The CDR3 DNA is TGTGCCAGCAATGGACCTAGGGACATTCAGTACTTC.

The chain has TRBV18 and TRBJ2-1; 7 bases line up with TRBD2. With V trimmed by 3 bases and J by 6 bases, 2 bases remained unmatched. Per germline, CDR1 KGHSH and CDR2 LQKENI. This CDR3 has 13 residues. The CDR3 spells CASSPRTSNEQFF. The CDR3 bases are TGTGCCAGCTCACCCCGGACTAGCAATGAGCAGTTCTTC.

This clonotype was counted many times. The chain combines TRBV7-2 with TRBJ1-6; no definite D call. V lost 5 bases, J lost 12 bases, and 17 bases lay in between. The CDR3 is made up of 14 amino acids. Per the germline V gene, CDR1 is SGHTA and CDR2 is FQGNSA. Here the CDR3 DNA reads TGTGCCAGCAGCGAAAGTCGGCTTTCAGGACCCCTCCACTTT. This gives the protein CASSESRLSGPLHF.

This clonotype was seen many times. The chain couples TRBV7-2 to TRBJ1-3; D is ambiguous. Germline CDR1 reads SGHTA; CDR2 reads FQGNSA. The V and J ends lost 0 bases and 0 bases respectively, with 12 bases between them. This CDR3 region has 17 residues. In DNA form, the CDR3 reads TGTGCCAGCAGCTTAGCGAGGGTTATGAGCTCTGGAAACACCATATATTTT. Its protein is CASSLARVMSSGNTIYF.

There are a few counts of this clonotype. This chain connects TRBV10-3 to TRBJ1-1; D uncertain. Between the trimmed V and J ends, which lost 10 bases and 0 bases, there was a span of 12 bases. CDR3 length: 13 amino acids. Per the germline V gene, CDR1 is ENHRY and CDR2 is SYGVKD. For the CDR3, the DNA is TGTGCCACGGTGGCGAAGGTGAACACTGAAGCTTTCTTT. It codes for CATVAKVNTEAFF.

J is TRBJ2-6 and V is TRBV30; 9 bases align to TRBD1. Per germline, CDR1 GTSNPN and CDR2 SVGIG (reference sequence). The CDR3 sequence is 16 residues long. V trimming: 3 bases; J trimming: 4 bases; junction bases outside the gene matches: 7. DNA of the CDR3: TGTGCCTGGAGATACAGGGGGCGATCAGGGGCCAACGTCCTGACTTTC. Translation: CAWRYRGRSGANVLTF.

The chain is built from TRBV28 and TRBJ2-1; D not certain. V dropped 4 bases and J dropped 0 bases, with 13 bases sitting between them. Germline V gene lookup returns CDR1 MDHEN and CDR2 SYDVKM. The CDR3 loop spans 16 amino acids. CDR3 sequence reads: CASSSPSVSSYNEQFF. In nucleotides, the CDR3 is TGTGCCAGCAGTTCACCGTCAGTGAGCTCCTACAATGAGCAGTTCTTC. The full variable domain, with the rest looked up from reference TRBV28 and TRBJ2-1, is DVKVTQSSRYLVKRTGEKVFLECVQDMDHENMFWYRQDPGLGLRLIYFSYDVKMKEKGDIPEGYSVSREKKERFSLILESASTNQTSMYLCASSSPSVSSYNEQFFGPGTRLTVL.

This clonotype was found many times. The chain links TRBV20-1 to TRBJ1-1; no clear D. The CDR3 runs to 12 residues. The ends were cut back, 3 bases at V and 2 bases at J, with 7 bases in the middle. Germline lookup yields CDR1 DFQATT and CDR2 SNEGSKA (reference sequence). The CDR3, as DNA: TGCAGTGCTAGCCGCAGCAACACTGAAGCTTTCTTT. This gives the protein CSASRSNTEAFF.

This clonotype was seen at least ten times. V and J are TRBV7-2 and TRBJ2-7, with 14 bases identical to TRBD2. The CDR3 is made up of 15 amino acids. Germline loops: CDR1 SGHTA, CDR2 FQGNSA. V shed 5 bases and J 6 bases; nucleotides not matched to a gene: 6. The CDR3 coding sequence is TGTGCCAGCAGCCCGACTAGCGGGGGGGCTGGCGAGCAGTACTTC. Its protein is CASSPTSGGAGEQYF.

The V call is TRBV2, the J call TRBJ1-2, with a possible D match to TRBD1 (5 bases). The CDR3 is 15 amino acids. Germline V gene data show CDR1 as SNHLY and CDR2 as FYNNEI. Trimming removed 3 bases at V and 4 bases at J, with 15 bases between. The CDR3 is CASSEGEQERYGYTF. The CDR3 DNA reads TGTGCCAGCAGTGAGGGCGAACAGGAACGCTATGGCTACACCTTC.

This chain links TRBV6-2 or TRBV6-3 with TRBJ2-5; D might be TRBD2 (5 bases). The CDR3 sequence is 12 residues long. Germline V gives CDR1 MNHEY, CDR2 SVGEGT. The V gene lost 2 bases and the J gene lost 5 bases, with 6 bases spanning the gap. The CDR3 bases are TGTGCCAGCAGTTACAGGGAGGAGACCCAGTACTTC. It is translated as CASSYREETQYF.